This TCR beta chain stems from a study of CD8+CD57+ T cells in acquired aplastic anemia. Study as a whole: Sorting CD4+ and CD8+ cells gave DNA averaging around 3 ug. Study conclusions and caveats: The study identified roughly 29 CD8+ CDR3 sequences shared by patients and controls. Significant differences in CD8+ Simpson's diversity were not observed between patients and controls.

Ten or more counts support this clonotype. The antigen is unknown. Patients selected for sequencing had displayed CD8+CD57+ cell expansion by flow cytometry. Severe acquired aplastic anemia affected all patients. This CDR3 spans 17 amino acids. Germline V gives CDR1 SQVTM, CDR2 ANQGSEA. V was trimmed by 2 bases and J by 6 bases, leaving 25 bases between them. Genomic DNA, serving as template, underwent TCR beta VDJ and CDR3 profiling. From the reads, TCRdb called clonotypes with MiXCR, one entry per CDR3 protein. The table lists hundreds of thousands of distinct CDR3 sequences, approximately 32% of them singletons.

Sequencing was carried out using sorted CD4+, CD8+, or CD8+CD57+ T cells (not recorded which) from PBMCs. This chain uses TRBV29-1 with TRBJ1-1; D call uncertain. This receptor was taken from a human donor with aplastic anemia. CDR3 nucleotides: TGCAGCGTTGAAAGAGGAGAAGGGAGACGGGGAAGGTCTGAAGCTTTCTTT. It translates to CSVERGEGRRGRSEAFF.